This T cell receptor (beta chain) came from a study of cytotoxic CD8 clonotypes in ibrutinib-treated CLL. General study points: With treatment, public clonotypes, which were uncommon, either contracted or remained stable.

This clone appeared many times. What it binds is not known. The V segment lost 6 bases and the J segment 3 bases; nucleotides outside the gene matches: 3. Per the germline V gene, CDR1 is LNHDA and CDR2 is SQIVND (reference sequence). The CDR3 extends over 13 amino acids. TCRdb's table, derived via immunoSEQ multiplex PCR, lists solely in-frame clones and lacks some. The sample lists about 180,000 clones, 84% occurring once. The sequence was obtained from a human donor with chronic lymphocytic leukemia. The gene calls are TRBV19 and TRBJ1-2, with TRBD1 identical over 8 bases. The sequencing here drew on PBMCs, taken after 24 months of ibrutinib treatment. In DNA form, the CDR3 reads TGTGCCAGTAGCCTGACAGGGGACTATGGCTACACCTTC. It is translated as CASSLTGDYGYTF.